This T cell receptor beta chain was sequenced for a study of blood T cell repertoires in COVID-19. The wider study: PBMCs, B-cell-depleted T cells, or T cells were the source of the cDNA or gDNA that made up the material.

This CDR3 region has 15 residues. Looked up from germline, CDR1 is LGHNA and CDR2 is YSLEER. V was shortened by 0 bases and J by 11 bases, with 14 bases between the two germline ends. Generated by immunoSEQ multiplex PCR, the TCRdb table keeps only in-frame clones and is missing some. The table has around 300,000 clones, roughly 89% seen once. Enrolled through a virtual design, the participants were between 18 and 89 years of age and came from approximately 25 US areas. Cohorts were assigned according to the clinical history that participants reported. This clone showed up just once. This chain links TRBV4-3 with TRBJ1-6; TRBD1 is a possible D gene (6 bases). This TCR came from a woman aged 40-49 years who had recovered from COVID-19. Sequenced: PBMCs or T cells enriched from blood (not recorded which). The CDR3 DNA reads TGCGCCAGCAGCCAAGATGCCAGGGGTATGACACCCCTCCACTTT. This translates into CASSQDARGMTPLHF.